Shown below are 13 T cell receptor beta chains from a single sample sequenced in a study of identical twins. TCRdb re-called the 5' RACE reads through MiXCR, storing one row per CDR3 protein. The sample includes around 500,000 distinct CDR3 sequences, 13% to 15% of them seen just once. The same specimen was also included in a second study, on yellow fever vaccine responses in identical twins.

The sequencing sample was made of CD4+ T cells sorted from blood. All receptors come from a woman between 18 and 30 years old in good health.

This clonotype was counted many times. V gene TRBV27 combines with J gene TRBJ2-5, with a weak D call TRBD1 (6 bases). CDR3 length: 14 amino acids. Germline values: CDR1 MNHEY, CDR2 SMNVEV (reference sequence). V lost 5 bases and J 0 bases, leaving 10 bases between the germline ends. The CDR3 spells CASSRTVYQETQYF. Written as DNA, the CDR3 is TGTGCCAGCAGTAGGACAGTGTACCAAGAGACCCAGTACTTC.

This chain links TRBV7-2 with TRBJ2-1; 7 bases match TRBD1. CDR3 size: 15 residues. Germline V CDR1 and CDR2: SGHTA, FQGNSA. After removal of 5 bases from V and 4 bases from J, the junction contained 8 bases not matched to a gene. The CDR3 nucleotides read TGTGCCAGCAGCGAACCCGGGACAGCGTACAATGAGCAGTTCTTC. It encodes CASSEPGTAYNEQFF.

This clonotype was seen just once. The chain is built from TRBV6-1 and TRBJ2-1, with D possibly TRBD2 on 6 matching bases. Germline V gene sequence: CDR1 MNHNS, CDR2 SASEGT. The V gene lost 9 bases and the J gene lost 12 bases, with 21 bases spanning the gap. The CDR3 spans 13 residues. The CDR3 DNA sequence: TGTGCCAGTAGGACGACCGGGGGTCAGTGGCAGTTCTTC. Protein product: CASRTTGGQWQFF.

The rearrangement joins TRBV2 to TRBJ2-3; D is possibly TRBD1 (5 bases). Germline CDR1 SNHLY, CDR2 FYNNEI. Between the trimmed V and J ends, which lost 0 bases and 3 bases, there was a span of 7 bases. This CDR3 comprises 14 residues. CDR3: CASSEAYRTDTQYF. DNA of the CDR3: TGTGCCAGCAGTGAAGCGTACAGGACAGATACGCAGTATTTT.

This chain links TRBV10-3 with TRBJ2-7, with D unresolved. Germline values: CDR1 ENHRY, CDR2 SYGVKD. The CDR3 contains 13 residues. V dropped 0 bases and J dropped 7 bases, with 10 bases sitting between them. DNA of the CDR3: TGTGCCATCAGTGAGTCGTGGGCTCGGGAGCAGTACTTC. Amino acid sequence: CAISESWAREQYF.

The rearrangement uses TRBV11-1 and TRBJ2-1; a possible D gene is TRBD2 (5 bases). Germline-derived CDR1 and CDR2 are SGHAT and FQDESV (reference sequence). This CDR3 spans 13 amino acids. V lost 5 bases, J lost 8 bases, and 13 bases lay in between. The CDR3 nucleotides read TGTGCCAGCAGCCTCTCTAGCAGTGATGAGCAGTTCTTC. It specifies CASSLSSSDEQFF.

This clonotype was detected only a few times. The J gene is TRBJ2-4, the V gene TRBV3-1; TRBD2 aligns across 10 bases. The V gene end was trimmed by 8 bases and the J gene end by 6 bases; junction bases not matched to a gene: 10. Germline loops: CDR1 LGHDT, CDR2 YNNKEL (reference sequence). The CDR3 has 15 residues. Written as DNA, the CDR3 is TGTGCCAGCGGCCCTAGCGGGAGTAAAAGAAACATTCAGTACTTC. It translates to CASGPSGSKRNIQYF.

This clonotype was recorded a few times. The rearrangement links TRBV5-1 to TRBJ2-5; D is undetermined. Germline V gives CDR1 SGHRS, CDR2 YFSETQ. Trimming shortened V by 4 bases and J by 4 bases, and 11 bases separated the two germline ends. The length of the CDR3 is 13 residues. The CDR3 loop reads CASSNLLIETQYF. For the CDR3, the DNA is TGCGCCAGCAGCAACCTCTTAATAGAGACCCAGTACTTC.

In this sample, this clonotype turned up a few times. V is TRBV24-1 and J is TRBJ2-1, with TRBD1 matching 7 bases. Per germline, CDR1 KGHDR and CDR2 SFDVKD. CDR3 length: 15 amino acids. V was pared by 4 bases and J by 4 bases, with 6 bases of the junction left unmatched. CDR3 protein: CATSEPGQVYNEQFF. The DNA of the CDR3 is TGTGCCACCAGTGAACCCGGACAGGTTTACAATGAGCAGTTCTTC.

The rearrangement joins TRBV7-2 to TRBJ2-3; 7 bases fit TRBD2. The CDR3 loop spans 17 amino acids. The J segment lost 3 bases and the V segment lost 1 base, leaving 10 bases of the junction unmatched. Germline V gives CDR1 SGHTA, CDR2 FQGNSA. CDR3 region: CASSLVSAGARTDTQYF. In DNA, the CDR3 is TGTGCCAGCAGCTTAGTTTCGGCGGGAGCTAGGACAGATACGCAGTATTTT.

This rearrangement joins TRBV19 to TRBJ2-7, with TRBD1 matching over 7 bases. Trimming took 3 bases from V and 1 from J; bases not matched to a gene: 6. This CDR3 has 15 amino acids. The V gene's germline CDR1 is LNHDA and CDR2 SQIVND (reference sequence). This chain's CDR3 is CASSILGQSSYEQYF. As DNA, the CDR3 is TGTGCCAGTAGTATTCTGGGACAGAGTTCCTACGAGCAGTACTTC.

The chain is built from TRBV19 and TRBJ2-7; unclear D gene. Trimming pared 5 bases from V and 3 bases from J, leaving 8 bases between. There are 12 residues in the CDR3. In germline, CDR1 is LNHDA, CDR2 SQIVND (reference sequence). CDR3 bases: TGTGCCAGTAGTTCAGCCCGCTACGAGCAGTACTTC. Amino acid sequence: CASSSARYEQYF.

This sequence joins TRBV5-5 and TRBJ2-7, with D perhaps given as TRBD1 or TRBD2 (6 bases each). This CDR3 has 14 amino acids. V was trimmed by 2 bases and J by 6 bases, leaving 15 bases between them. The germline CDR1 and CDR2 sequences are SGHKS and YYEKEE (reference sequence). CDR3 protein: CASSLIGGHGEQYF. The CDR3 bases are TGTGCCAGCAGCTTAATTGGGGGGCATGGCGAGCAGTACTTC.